This T cell receptor beta chain was observed in a study of post-analysis software for immune sequencing data. Every TCR beta cDNA library bore unique molecular identifiers. MiXCR, run by TCRdb on the PCR reads, gives a single entry per CDR3 protein. The data show around 700,000 distinct CDR3 sequences, about 60% seen once. Germline CDR1 SQVTM, CDR2 ANQGSEA. Trimming removed 3 bases from V and 5 bases from J, with 19 bases in between. CDR3 length: 15 amino acids. Study-wide findings and caveats: Significantly decreased normalized Chao1 diversity was recorded for multiple sclerosis patients relative to controls. Five TRBV segments appeared more often in patients than in controls, and TRBV5-6, TRBV5-1 and TRBV20-1 were among these.

As concerns this clonotype: Its target is not known.

This clonotype was obtained from a girl aged 2 to 10 with multiple sclerosis. This rearrangement joins TRBV29-1 to TRBJ1-1, with D possibly matching TRBD1 (6 bases). Sequenced input: blood. As DNA, the CDR3 is TGCAGCGTTGAGGCCACAGGGATACCGAAGACTGAAGCTTTCTTT. Its protein product is CSVEATGIPKTEAFF.